This is a list of T cell receptor beta chains from one sample in a study of technical replicates of blood from a few donors. Only in-frame clones appear in the TCRdb table, and some are missing; sequencing was by immunoSEQ multiplex PCR. This sample carries tens of thousands of clones, 89% of them seen once, and the ten largest clones take roughly 0.41%. Sequencing used T cells isolated from PBMCs. The receptor set was obtained from a human donor in good health. CDR3s include the opening cysteine and the closing phenylalanine or tryptophan. Each record gives: clone size, J gene, V gene, D gene, CDR3 DNA, CDR3 protein. D genes are given only for firm matches. Size tells how often a clone was seen (once, few, many) or the class of an expanded clone, and some rows leave it out.

size: .; J: TRBJ2-3; V: TRBV27; D: TRBD2; DNA: TGTGCCACCAAGGCGGGACTAGCGGGGTTAACAGATACGCAGTATTTT; CDR3: CATKAGLAGLTDTQYF
size: .; J: TRBJ2-7; V: TRBV5-1; D: .; DNA: TGCGCCAGCAGCACCTCAGGGCAGTTCTCCTACGAGCAGTACTTC; CDR3: CASSTSGQFSYEQYF
size: once; J: TRBJ1-5; V: TRBV5-1; D: .; DNA: TGCGCCAGCAGCTTAGGGGCAAGCAATCAGCCCCAGCATTTT; CDR3: CASSLGASNQPQHF
size: .; J: TRBJ2-7; V: TRBV19; D: TRBD2; DNA: TGTGCCAGTACGAGCGGGAGGATAAACGAGCAGTACTTC; CDR3: CASTSGRINEQYF
size: .; J: TRBJ1-5; V: TRBV6-5; D: .; DNA: TGTGCCAGCAGTTATGGACGGGACAATCAGCCCCAGCATTTT; CDR3: CASSYGRDNQPQHF
size: .; J: TRBJ2-7; V: TRBV30; D: TRBD2; DNA: TGTGCCTGGAGTCGACTAGCGGATCTTTACGAGCAGTACTTC; CDR3: CAWSRLADLYEQYF
size: .; J: TRBJ1-2; V: TRBV15; D: .; DNA: TGTGCCACCAGCAGAGTCCCAGGGGACACTGAGGGCTACACCTTC; CDR3: CATSRVPGDTEGYTF
size: .; J: TRBJ2-7; V: TRBV23-1; D: TRBD1; DNA: TGCGCCAGCAGTCTCCCCGGGGACAGCTCCTTCCTAACCTACGAGCAGTACTTC; CDR3: CASSLPGDSSFLTYEQYF
size: .; J: TRBJ2-7; V: TRBV6-5; D: TRBD2; DNA: TGTGCCAGCAGTTACTCGAGGACTAGCGGTTCCTACGAGCAGTACTTC; CDR3: CASSYSRTSGSYEQYF
size: .; J: TRBJ1-2; V: TRBV30; D: TRBD1; DNA: TGTGCCTCGGGACAGGGAATTAACTATGGCTACACCTTC; CDR3: CASGQGINYGYTF
size: .; J: TRBJ2-1; V: TRBV13; D: TRBD2; DNA: TGTGCCAGCAGCTTAGGCCCTACCGGGGGGACGGTAAATGAGCAGTTCTTC; CDR3: CASSLGPTGGTVNEQFF
size: .; J: TRBJ2-2; V: TRBV19; D: .; DNA: TGTGCCAGTAGTCCAAGCCCCAGGGGCGCCGGGGAGCTGTTTTTT; CDR3: CASSPSPRGAGELFF
size: .; J: TRBJ2-1; V: TRBV10-3; D: TRBD2; DNA: TGTGCCATCAGTGAGTTTAAAGCGGGAGGGCTAAATGAGCAGTTCTTC; CDR3: CAISEFKAGGLNEQFF
size: .; J: TRBJ1-5; V: TRBV19; D: .; DNA: TGTGCCAGTAGTGGAGACAGTAATCAGCCCCAGCATTTT; CDR3: CASSGDSNQPQHF
size: once; J: TRBJ1-4; V: TRBV6-6; D: .; DNA: TGTGCCAGCAGTTCACAGGGTACTAATGAAAAACTGTTTTTT; CDR3: CASSSQGTNEKLFF
size: .; J: TRBJ1-4; V: TRBV18; D: .; DNA: TGTGCCAGCTCACCGACACGGACTAATGAAAAACTGTTTTTT; CDR3: CASSPTRTNEKLFF
size: .; J: TRBJ2-2; V: TRBV5-1; D: .; DNA: TGCGCCAGCAGCTTAAACGAGGCAACCACCGGGGAGCTGTTTTTT; CDR3: CASSLNEATTGELFF
size: once; J: TRBJ2-3; V: TRBV28; D: TRBD1; DNA: TGTGCCAGCAGTTTCTATGCCGGGACAGGGAGCACAGATACGCAGTATTTT; CDR3: CASSFYAGTGSTDTQYF
size: .; J: TRBJ1-1; V: TRBV27; D: .; DNA: TGTGCCAGCAGCCGTCTGGGCCCAACCACTGAAGCTTTCTTT; CDR3: CASSRLGPTTEAFF
size: .; J: TRBJ2-2; V: TRBV30; D: .; DNA: TGTGCCTGGAGTAAGACGCTAGTGGCCGGGGAGCTGTTTTTT; CDR3: CAWSKTLVAGELFF
size: .; J: TRBJ2-1; V: TRBV20-1; D: .; DNA: TGCAGTGCTAGACGGAATGAGCAGTTCTTC; CDR3: CSARRNEQFF
size: few; J: TRBJ2-2; V: TRBV4-2; D: TRBD2; DNA: TGTGCCAGCAGCCCACCTAGCGGGAGGGGGACCGGGGAGCTGTTTTTT; CDR3: CASSPPSGRGTGELFF
size: .; J: TRBJ2-5; V: TRBV4-3; D: TRBD2; DNA: TGCGCCAGCAGCCAAGATCGGGGGGGCAAGGCCCAGTACTTC; CDR3: CASSQDRGGKAQYF
size: .; J: TRBJ2-7; V: TRBV7-8; D: TRBD1; DNA: TGTGCCAGCAGCTTGGGGTCCGGGACAGGGGCGACCGAGCAGTACTTC; CDR3: CASSLGSGTGATEQYF
size: .; J: TRBJ2-2; V: TRBV6-5; D: .; DNA: TGTGCCAGCAGTTATAGCACAGGGAGCACCGGGGAGCTGTTTTTT; CDR3: CASSYSTGSTGELFF
size: .; J: TRBJ2-5; V: TRBV19; D: .; DNA: TGTGCCAGTAGTATACGAGAGACCCAGTACTTC; CDR3: CASSIRETQYF
size: .; J: TRBJ2-7; V: TRBV4-1; D: TRBD2; DNA: TGCGCCAGCAGCCAAGGCGGCGGGAGGGCCTACGAGCAGTACTTC; CDR3: CASSQGGGRAYEQYF
size: .; J: TRBJ2-5; V: TRBV19; D: .; DNA: TGTGCCAGTAGTACAGTCGTTCAAGAGACCCAGTACTTC; CDR3: CASSTVVQETQYF
size: .; J: TRBJ2-4; V: TRBV6-4; D: .; DNA: TGTGCCAGCAGTGTCGGGATAGGAGCCAAAAACATTCAGTACTTC; CDR3: CASSVGIGAKNIQYF
size: .; J: TRBJ1-5; V: TRBV9; D: .; DNA: TGTGCCAGCAGCGTAGGCGGATCTAATCAGCCCCAGCATTTT; CDR3: CASSVGGSNQPQHF
size: .; J: TRBJ2-1; V: TRBV5-4; D: TRBD1; DNA: TGTGCCAGCAGCTTAGACAGGGGAGCCTACAATGAGCAGTTCTTC; CDR3: CASSLDRGAYNEQFF
size: .; J: TRBJ2-3; V: TRBV5-4; D: TRBD1; DNA: TGTGCCAGCAGCCTTTTGGACAGGGTGTCAGATACGCAGTATTTT; CDR3: CASSLLDRVSDTQYF
size: .; J: TRBJ1-3; V: TRBV9; D: TRBD1; DNA: TGTGCCAGCAGCGCCGAGACAGGGTACGGAAACACCATATATTTT; CDR3: CASSAETGYGNTIYF
size: .; J: TRBJ2-7; V: TRBV11-2; D: TRBD1; DNA: TGTGCCAGCAACCGACTGACAGGGGGCTCCTACGAGCAGTACTTC; CDR3: CASNRLTGGSYEQYF
size: .; J: TRBJ2-3; V: TRBV5-6; D: TRBD2; DNA: TGTGCCAGCAGCATACCGGGACTAGCGGGTACAGATACGCAGTATTTT; CDR3: CASSIPGLAGTDTQYF